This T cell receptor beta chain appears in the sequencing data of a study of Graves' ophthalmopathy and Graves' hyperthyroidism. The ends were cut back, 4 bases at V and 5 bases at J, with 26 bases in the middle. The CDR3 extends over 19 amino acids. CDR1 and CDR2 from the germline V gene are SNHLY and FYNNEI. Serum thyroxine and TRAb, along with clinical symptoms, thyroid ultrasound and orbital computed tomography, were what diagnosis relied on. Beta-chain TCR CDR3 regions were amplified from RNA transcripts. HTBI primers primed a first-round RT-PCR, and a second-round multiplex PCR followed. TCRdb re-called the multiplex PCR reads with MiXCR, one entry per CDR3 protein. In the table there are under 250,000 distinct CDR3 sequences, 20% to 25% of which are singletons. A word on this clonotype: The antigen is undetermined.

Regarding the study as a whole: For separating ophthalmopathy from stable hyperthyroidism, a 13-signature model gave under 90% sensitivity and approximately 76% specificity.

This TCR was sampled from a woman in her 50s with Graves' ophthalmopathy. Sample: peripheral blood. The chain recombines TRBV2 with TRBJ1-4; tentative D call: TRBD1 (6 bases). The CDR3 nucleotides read TGTGCCAGCAGTGGGACGGACAGCGTGTCCCCGGGGGTCAATGAAAAACTGTTTTTT. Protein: CASSGTDSVSPGVNEKLFF. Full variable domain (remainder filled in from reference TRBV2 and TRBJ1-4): EPEVTQTPSHQVTQMGQEVILRCVPISNHLYFYWYRQILGQKVEFLVSFYNNEISEKSEIFDDQFSVERPDGSNFTLKIRSTKLEDSAMYFCASSGTDSVSPGVNEKLFFGSGTQLSVL.